This T cell receptor beta chain stems from a study of identifying expanded T cells in peripheral blood (dated by TCRdb to the late 2010s). Broadly, across the study: Technical replicates were generated by sequencing separate aliquots of the same genomic DNA pool, with four replicates compared pairwise. What the research found in general, with its limitations: Across all healthy-donor time intervals, the beta-binomial model significantly cut both the number of clones called differentially abundant and the false-positive rate. Between technical replicates the binomial model flagged around 1.2 differentially abundant clones, whereas over about two weeks the binomial model flagged about 16.4 and over about 4 weeks approximately 20. Variance in clone template counts between two-week samples significantly increased with total template count across all healthy donors. The authors expected that over much longer intervals, such as months to years, biological variance in healthy repertoires might increase even further.

No immune events such as infections were documented for the healthy donors during the collection period. To calibrate time-dependent variance in a beta-binomial model of T-cell clone differential abundance, blood repertoires from healthy donors were used as a training cohort. The training cohort was composed of around ten healthy donors, 3 female and 7 male. Donor ages ranged from roughly 25 to 65 years, with an average of around 45 years. Whole blood was collected from each healthy donor at three time points spaced two weeks apart and obtained from a commercial supplier. For immunosequencing, genomic DNA was extracted from unsorted whole blood. As for this clone: The antigen it binds to is not known. Base quality data are lacking; no much larger clone is found one base away.

TCRbeta CDR3 regions were profiled with the immunoSEQ Assay using bias-controlled multiplex PCR amplification of genomic DNA. The authors processed their data as follows. The absolute abundance of each unique TCRbeta CDR3 region was quantified after sequences were collapsed and filtered. Two models were used to test differential abundance: a binomial model (Fisher-equivalent) and a beta-binomial model that adds time-dependent variance fitted from healthy donors. Clones with fewer than 5 combined templates were excluded, and clones with Benjamini-Hochberg FDR below 0.01 were called differentially abundant. In the beta-binomial model, variance was expressed as a function of the total template count across the two samples, in the form v = (b*log(k)+a)^2. This immuneACCESS table, as held by TCRdb, lists in-frame sequences with V and J called but not all clones. Of the missing ones, under half trace to an unresolved V gene in checked studies; the others have no known cause. V and J calls and clone size follow that table, whereas D and trimming were derived from the DNA. The sample table holds 91,000 or so clones, of which around nine tenths were seen once. Together, the top ten hold roughly 3.8% of the sample.

The germline V gene sets CDR1 to MDHEN and CDR2 to SYDVKM. The cysteine opens and the phenylalanine closes a CDR3 of 17 amino acids. The sequence is cut down to CDR3 DNA, 51 bases in frame from base 1. The trim is 3 bases for V and 2 bases for J, with a gap of 20 bases between the germline ends. This TCR derives from a person aged 18 to 75 in good health. Source material: blood. The receptor chain draws on TRBV28 and TRBJ2-7; the D gene assignment is perhaps TRBD1 or TRBD2, with each matching 6 bases. Here is the DNA: TGTGCCAGCAGTTTGACCCGGGGCAGGGGAGGTACCTACGAGCAGTACTTC. The translation is CASSLTRGRGGTYEQYF. Outside the CDR3, residues come from the reference TRBV28 and TRBJ2-7 proteins, so the full variable domain is: DVKVTQSSRYLVKRTGEKVFLECVQDMDHENMFWYRQDPGLGLRLIYFSYDVKMKEKGDIPEGYSVSREKKERFSLILESASTNQTSMYLCASSLTRGRGGTYEQYFGPGTRLTVT.